This TCR beta chain was sequenced during a study of cytomegalovirus exposure and HLA in healthy donors. Study-level results: Both high specificity and high sensitivity reportedly marked the classifier's diagnosis of cytomegalovirus status. A later analysis reportedly found fewer N-insertions in an Asian-associated ancestry cluster than the approximately 730-donor mean. Other equally common chains were less clonally expanded than HLA-associated TCR beta chains, a later analysis showed.

V gave up 5 bases and J gave up 8 bases, with 22 bases separating them. The germline V gene encodes CDR1 LNHDA and CDR2 SQIVND (reference sequence). The CDR3 runs to 16 residues. A remark on this clone: Its matching antigen is unknown.

A multiplex PCR was run with 60 Vbeta primers and 13 Jbeta primers. TCRdb's copy holds only in-frame clones and misses some; the assay was immunoSEQ multiplex PCR. Of 100,000 to 150,000 clones listed, approximately 84% are singletons. This receptor was taken from a woman in her 40s in good health and CMV-seronegative. The sequenced sample was PBMCs. The V call is TRBV19, the J call TRBJ1-5; a weak D match, TRBD1 (5 bases). This chain's CDR3 is CASSPGIGAVWEPQHF. The DNA of the CDR3 is TGTGCCAGTAGTCCAGGAATTGGGGCGGTTTGGGAGCCCCAGCATTTT.